These 18 T cell receptor beta chains were all obtained from the same sample, sequenced in a study of shared clonotypes between healthy human individuals. Profiling relied on immunoSEQ multiplex PCR, and the TCRdb table lists in-frame clones only, not all of them. The data hold some 2.1 million clones, with 85% to 95% observed a single time. Positively selected for CCR7, the CD45RO-negative cells used as naive CD8 cells excluded terminally differentiated effector memory CD45RA+ cells. Sequenced input: naive CD8+ T cells sorted from blood. Source of these receptors: a man aged 18 to 30 in good health.

The rearrangement links TRBV9 to TRBJ2-7; 9 bases map to TRBD2. The germline gives CDR1 SGDLS, CDR2 YYNGEE. The CDR3 sequence is 16 residues long. Trimming removed 0 bases from V and 3 bases from J; junction bases left unmatched: 7. CDR3 sequence reads: CASSVVASGNLYEQYF. The CDR3 DNA reads TGTGCCAGCAGCGTAGTGGCTAGCGGGAATCTCTACGAGCAGTACTTC.

The chain has TRBV7-6 and TRBJ2-2; 9 nucleotides agree with TRBD2. The germline V gene has CDR1 SGHVS and CDR2 FNYEAQ. Trimming cost V 5 bases and J 4 bases; bases outside gene matches: 11. The CDR3 runs 17 residues. CDR3 nucleotides: TGTGCCAGCAGCCCCCTCCCCCTAGCGGGACCCACCGGGGAGCTGTTTTTT. It specifies CASSPLPLAGPTGELFF.

This clone was observed once. The chain combines TRBV7-9 with TRBJ2-2, with D possibly TRBD2 on 5 matching bases. CDR3 length: 12 residues. The germline V gene encodes CDR1 SEHNR and CDR2 FQNEAQ (reference sequence). V lost 1 base, J lost 13 bases, and 10 bases lay in between. The CDR3 DNA sequence: TGTGCCAGCAGCTTAGAAGCGGATGTGCTGTTTTTT. The encoded protein is CASSLEADVLFF.

The CDR3 protein is CASSFLADRGLQETQYF. CDR3 DNA sequence: TGTGCCAGCAGTTTCTTGGCGGACAGGGGACTCCAAGAGACCCAGTACTTC. The chain has TRBV28 and TRBJ2-5; 9 bases fit TRBD1. Germline V gives CDR1 MDHEN, CDR2 SYDVKM. V dropped 3 bases and J dropped 1; count of bases not matched to a gene: 9. This CDR3 has 17 residues. Together with reference TRBV28 and TRBJ2-5, the CDR3 gives the full variable domain: DVKVTQSSRYLVKRTGEKVFLECVQDMDHENMFWYRQDPGLGLRLIYFSYDVKMKEKGDIPEGYSVSREKKERFSLILESASTNQTSMYLCASSFLADRGLQETQYFGPGTRLLVL.

CDR3: CASSLTLSYNEQFF. CDR3 nucleotide sequence: TGTGCCAGCAGTTTAACACTATCCTACAATGAGCAGTTCTTC. This chain links TRBV28 with TRBJ2-1; D not resolved. This CDR3 region has 14 residues. Trimming left V 2 bases short and J 1 base short, with 6 bases between. Germline CDR1 is MDHEN and CDR2 is SYDVKM.

The V and J genes are TRBV9 and TRBJ2-3, with D possibly called TRBD1 or TRBD2 (5 bases each). The CDR3 is 14 residues long. The V gene lost 4 bases and the J gene lost 3 bases, with 12 bases spanning the gap. Germline lookup yields CDR1 SGDLS and CDR2 YYNGEE. DNA for the CDR3: TGTGCCAGCAGCTTTCGGGGCGGAACAGATACGCAGTATTTT. It encodes CASSFRGGTDTQYF. Filled out from reference TRBV9 and TRBJ2-3, the complete variable domain reads DSGVTQTPKHLITATGQRVTLRCSPRSGDLSVYWYQQSLDQGLQFLIQYYNGEERAKGNILERFSAQQFPDLHSELNLSSLELGDSALYFCASSFRGGTDTQYFGPGTRLTVL.

The chain uses TRBV7-8 and TRBJ1-3; no definite D call. The germline gives CDR1 SGHVS, CDR2 FQNEAQ. Trimming shortened V by 4 bases and J by 2 bases, and 15 bases separated the two germline ends. The CDR3 has 16 amino acids. CDR3 sequence reads: CASSSRVEGAGNTIYF. As DNA, the CDR3 is TGTGCCAGCAGCTCCCGGGTCGAAGGAGCTGGAAACACCATATATTTT.

This clone has a handful of counts. This rearrangement joins TRBV6-4 to TRBJ1-2, with TRBD1 as a possible D gene (6 bases). The CDR3 sequence is 16 residues long. The V gene's germline CDR1 is MRHNA and CDR2 SNTAGT. Between the trimmed V and J ends, which lost 0 bases and 6 bases, there was a span of 17 bases. This CDR3 is CASSDSLDSGIDGYTF. The CDR3, as DNA: TGTGCCAGCAGTGACTCCCTGGACAGCGGGATAGATGGCTACACCTTC.

The chain recombines TRBV7-2 with TRBJ2-7; D gene uncertain. V was shortened by 4 bases and J by 5 bases, with 9 bases between the two germline ends. The CDR3 runs 12 residues. Germline CDR1 SGHTA, CDR2 FQGNSA. This CDR3 is CASSSPSNEQYF. The DNA of the CDR3 is TGTGCCAGCAGCTCTCCTTCGAACGAGCAGTACTTC.

The chain has TRBV19 and TRBJ2-1; D is uncertain. Trimming took 1 base from V and 4 from J, leaving 11 bases between them. This CDR3 comprises 15 residues. Germline CDR1 LNHDA, CDR2 SQIVND (reference sequence). CDR3 region: CASSIGSSRYNEQFF. CDR3 nucleotide sequence: TGTGCCAGTAGTATAGGGTCCAGTCGGTACAATGAGCAGTTCTTC.

The CDR3 region has the DNA TGTGCCAGCAGCTTATGGTTTGTAGGCGGCTACGAGCAGTACTTC. Residues: CASSLWFVGGYEQYF. The chain links TRBV11-2 to TRBJ2-7; D not resolved. This CDR3 region has 15 residues. V was pared by 2 bases and J by 3 bases, with 14 bases between. Germline V gene sequence: CDR1 SGHAT, CDR2 FQNNGV.

This chain links TRBV15 with TRBJ2-3; TRBD2 aligns across 11 bases. This CDR3 is 17 amino acids long. From germline, CDR1 is LNHNV and CDR2 YYDKDF (reference sequence). V shed 6 bases, J shed 4 bases, and the junction held 12 bases outside the gene matches. CDR3 in DNA: TGTGCCACCAGGGTGACTAGCGGGAATGGGGAAGCAGATACGCAGTATTTT. Translated, it gives CATRVTSGNGEADTQYF.

In the case of this clone: Other DNA sequences in the same sample also yield this CDR3. This chain connects TRBV30 to TRBJ2-7; 11 bases are a match to TRBD1. The ends lost 3 bases at V and 2 bases at J; junction bases unmatched: 3. This CDR3 region has 14 residues. Germline V CDR1 and CDR2: GTSNPN, SVGIG (reference sequence). In DNA form, the CDR3 reads TGTGCCTGGAGCCCGGGACAGGGGGCCTACGAGCAGTACTTC. Translating it yields CAWSPGQGAYEQYF.

Concerning this clone itself: Other DNA sequences in the sample encode the same CDR3. The chain carries TRBV6-1 and TRBJ1-1; no definite D call. Germline CDR1 MNHNS, CDR2 SASEGT. CDR3 size: 12 residues. V shed 1 base and J shed 6 bases, with 6 bases lying between them. CDR3 amino acids: CASSEGGSEAFF. The CDR3 DNA reads TGTGCCAGCAGTGAAGGGGGATCTGAAGCTTTCTTT.

J is TRBJ2-3 and V is TRBV21-1; the D call in the table, TRBD1, was not verified against the DNA. TRBV21-1 is described as a pseudogene. This CDR3 is built from 16 residues. The CDR3 DNA reads as TGTGCCAGCGGACGACAGTCCTGGGCTAGCACAGATACGCAGTATTTT. Protein: CASGRQSWASTDTQYF.

In the case of this clone: This sample includes further DNA sequences coding for the same CDR3. This chain connects TRBV18 to TRBJ1-1, with a possible D match to TRBD1 (5 bases). The CDR3 is made up of 14 amino acids. Per germline, CDR1 KGHSH and CDR2 LQKENI. With 0 bases removed from V and 4 bases from J, the gap between germline ends came to 9 bases. CDR3 loop: CASSPPGEGTEAFF. The DNA of the CDR3 is TGTGCCAGCTCACCACCGGGGGAGGGCACTGAAGCTTTCTTT.

A word on this clone: The junction differs from germline at one of its ends, possibly a read error. The chain joins TRBV9 to TRBJ2-7, with TRBD2 matching over 12 bases. The germline V gene has CDR1 SGDLS and CDR2 YYNGEE. The CDR3 is made up of 17 amino acids. The CDR3 region has the DNA TGTGCCAGCCGCGTAGGGGCTAGCGGGGGGGTCTCCTACGAGCAGTACTTC. It encodes CASRVGASGGVSYEQYF.

A remark on this clone: Additional DNA sequences in this sample encode the identical CDR3. The CDR3 reads CASSVSGISYNEQFF. CDR3 DNA: TGTGCCAGCAGCGTAAGCGGGATCTCCTACAATGAGCAGTTCTTC. The chain couples TRBV9 to TRBJ2-1, with 7 bases matching TRBD2. Germline V gene sequence: CDR1 SGDLS, CDR2 YYNGEE. There are 15 residues in the CDR3. Germline trimming cut 1 base from V and 0 bases from J; bases unmatched to any gene: 1.